One sample yielded the 25 T cell receptor beta chains listed below, sequenced in a study of T-cell memory formation after mild COVID-19. Via MiXCR, TCRdb re-called the 5' RACE reads, giving one row per CDR3 protein. The sample shows around 250,000 distinct CDR3 sequences, approximately 15% of them seen only once. Sequencing was carried out using PBMCs or a T cell subset sorted from them (not recorded which). The receptors stem from an adult woman who had mild COVID-19 (a few samples of this study predate the infection). Cell type and time point are not known.

This chain uses TRBV12-3 or TRBV12-4 with TRBJ2-1; D not certain. Deletions cut 0 bases from V and 7 bases from J, with 10 bases between. The CDR3 sequence is 14 residues long. The CDR3: CASSLAMRTNEQFF. CDR3 nucleotides: TGTGCCAGCAGTTTAGCGATGCGGACGAATGAGCAGTTCTTC.

This clonotype has just a few counts. This rearrangement joins TRBV6-5 to TRBJ2-1, with D possibly called TRBD1 or TRBD2 (7 bases each). The CDR3 is made up of 16 amino acids. Germline-derived CDR1 and CDR2 are MNHEY and SVGAGI. V was shortened by 7 bases and J by 2 bases, with 18 bases between the two germline ends. CDR3 protein: CASTLGGGGTYNEQFF. CDR3 DNA: TGTGCCAGCACCCTAGGGGGCGGGGGAACCTACAATGAGCAGTTCTTC.

This clonotype occurred a few times. J is TRBJ2-7 and V is TRBV7-3; D is unclear. The germline CDR1 and CDR2 sequences are SGHTA and FQGTGA. The V end was cut by 6 bases, the J end by 1 base, with 13 bases between. The CDR3 is 14 amino acids. The CDR3 sequence is CASRPSADSYEQYF. The CDR3 DNA is TGTGCCAGCAGGCCCTCGGCGGATTCCTACGAGCAGTACTTC.

The chain carries TRBV21-1 and TRBJ2-7; the DNA was not compared with TRBD1, the D call given in the table. TRBV21-1 counts as a pseudogene. The CDR3 is 17 amino acids. CDR3 DNA sequence: TGTGCCAGCAGCAAGCCGTCTCTCGGACAGGGGAGCAATGAGCAGTACTTC. It encodes CASSKPSLGQGSNEQYF.

This clonotype was seen more than once but under ten times. The chain carries TRBV5-1 and TRBJ1-6, with D possibly TRBD1 on 5 matching bases. V was clipped by 2 bases and J by 4 bases, with 13 bases between them. The CDR3 length is 16 residues. Looked up from germline, CDR1 is SGHRS and CDR2 is YFSETQ. In DNA form, the CDR3 reads TGCGCCAGCAGCTTACTGGGCAGGGTGTATAATTCACCCCTCCACTTT. Protein product: CASSLLGRVYNSPLHF.

This clonotype was observed many times. V is TRBV2 and J is TRBJ2-5; D uncertain. The CDR3 is 14 residues long. The germline V and J ends were trimmed by 6 bases and 0 bases, with 11 bases remaining between them. Germline CDR1 and CDR2: SNHLY and FYNNEI. The CDR3 reads CASSRRTDQETQYF. Here the CDR3 DNA reads TGTGCCAGCAGCCGTAGGACGGACCAAGAGACCCAGTACTTC. The full variable domain, completed using reference TRBV2 and TRBJ2-5, is EPEVTQTPSHQVTQMGQEVILRCVPISNHLYFYWYRQILGQKVEFLVSFYNNEISEKSEIFDDQFSVERPDGSNFTLKIRSTKLEDSAMYFCASSRRTDQETQYFGPGTRLLVL.

The chain combines TRBV24-1 with TRBJ2-3; no clear D. Trimming took off 7 bases at V and 0 bases at J, with 4 bases between the two ends. CDR1 KGHDR and CDR2 SFDVKD come from the germline V gene. CDR3 length equals 12 residues. The CDR3 loop is CATRDSTDTQYF. DNA for the CDR3: TGTGCCACCAGAGACAGCACAGATACGCAGTATTTT.

This clonotype has more than one count but fewer than ten. The chain uses TRBV20-1 and TRBJ2-1, with D perhaps TRBD1 (6 bases). Germline values: CDR1 DFQATT, CDR2 SNEGSKA (reference sequence). V lost 5 bases and J lost 14, with 16 bases in between. The CDR3 is 11 amino acids. The CDR3 is CSAQGPRVEFF. CDR3 DNA: TGCAGTGCTCAGGGGCCCCGGGTGGAGTTCTTC.

This clonotype turned up a few times. V and J are TRBV29-1 and TRBJ1-2; 7 nucleotides agree with TRBD1. The J segment lost 2 bases and the V segment lost 7 bases, leaving 7 bases of the junction unmatched. In germline, CDR1 is SQVTM, CDR2 ANQGSEA. The CDR3 length is 13 residues. The CDR3 region is CSATDRVNYGYTF. The CDR3 DNA sequence: TGCAGCGCCACCGACAGGGTAAACTATGGCTACACCTTC. Full variable domain (outside the CDR3, taken from reference TRBV29-1 and TRBJ1-2): SAVISQKPSRDICQRGTSLTIQCQVDSQVTMMFWYRQQPGQSLTLIATANQGSEATYESGFVIDKFPISRPNLTFSTLTVSNMSPEDSSIYLCSATDRVNYGYTFGSGTRLTVV.

Remarks on this clonotype: Sequence at one end of the junction differs from germline and may be a read error. J is TRBJ1-2 and V is TRBV7-9, with D maybe TRBD1 (5 bases). The CDR3 sequence is 13 residues long. CDR1 SEHNR and CDR2 FQNEAQ come from the germline V gene (reference sequence). In DNA form, the CDR3 reads TGTGCCAGCAGATTAGGACAAAACTATGGCTACACCTTC. Translated: CASRLGQNYGYTF.

This clonotype was detected a few times. The chain has TRBV6-5 and TRBJ2-7; 8 nucleotides line up with TRBD1. J gave up 2 bases and V 8 bases, and 5 bases lay outside the gene matches. CDR1 is MNHEY and CDR2 is SVGAGI in the germline V gene. The CDR3 is made up of 13 amino acids. CDR3 loop: CASRTGRTYEQYF. The CDR3 nucleotides read TGTGCCAGCCGGACAGGGCGAACCTACGAGCAGTACTTC.

This clonotype was seen only a few times. This chain joins TRBV3-1 and TRBJ1-3; no firm D call. Trimming stripped 0 bases from V and 2 bases from J, with 8 bases between. There are 15 residues in the CDR3. Germline V gene lookup returns CDR1 LGHDT and CDR2 YNNKEL (reference sequence). The CDR3 loop reads CASSQERLTGNTIYF. The DNA of the CDR3 is TGTGCCAGCAGCCAAGAAAGACTAACTGGAAACACCATATATTTT.

The V and J genes are TRBV7-3 and TRBJ1-2, with 8 nucleotides matching TRBD1. CDR3 length equals 17 residues. V shed 5 bases and J 6 bases; nucleotides not matched to a gene: 17. In germline, CDR1 is SGHTA, CDR2 FQGTGA. This chain's CDR3 is CASSPQGLRAGGDGYTF. CDR3 in DNA: TGTGCCAGCAGCCCCCAGGGTCTTCGAGCAGGGGGCGATGGCTACACCTTC.

V gene TRBV7-2 combines with J gene TRBJ2-5; D could derive from TRBD1 or TRBD2 (5 bases each). In germline, CDR1 is SGHTA, CDR2 FQGNSA. Deletions cut 3 bases from V and 4 bases from J, with 9 bases between. The CDR3 totals 13 residues. This CDR3 is CASSFTGPETQYF. CDR3 coding DNA: TGTGCCAGCAGCTTTACGGGGCCAGAGACCCAGTACTTC.

The chain combines TRBV20-1 with TRBJ2-3; the D gene is possibly TRBD2 (7 bases). Germline V gives CDR1 DFQATT, CDR2 SNEGSKA (reference sequence). The CDR3 is 14 amino acids. Trimming took off 3 bases at V and 0 bases at J, with 10 bases between the two ends. In nucleotides, the CDR3 is TGCAGTGCTAGGGGGGGGGCTAGCACAGATACGCAGTATTTT. Translated: CSARGGASTDTQYF.

This clonotype was seen a handful of times. The V and J genes are TRBV24-1 and TRBJ1-5, with D tentatively TRBD1 (6 bases). Between the trimmed V and J ends, which lost 4 bases and 4 bases, there was a span of 13 bases. The CDR3 extends over 15 amino acids. The V gene's germline CDR1 is KGHDR and CDR2 SFDVKD. The CDR3 here is CATSDAGAGNQPQHF. In nucleotides, the CDR3 is TGTGCCACCAGTGACGCGGGGGCGGGTAATCAGCCCCAGCATTTT.

This clonotype showed up just a few times. The chain combines TRBV7-9 with TRBJ2-5, with TRBD2 matching over 8 bases. Trimming cost V 5 bases and J 4 bases; bases outside gene matches: 6. This CDR3 has 14 amino acids. Germline V lookup: CDR1 SEHNR, CDR2 FQNEAQ (reference sequence). The CDR3 nucleotides read TGTGCCAGCAGCCGAGGACGGGGGGGAGAGACCCAGTACTTC. Translation: CASSRGRGGETQYF. Based on the CDR3 plus reference TRBV7-9 and TRBJ2-5, the full variable domain is DTGVSQNPRHKITKRGQNVTFRCDPISEHNRLYWYRQTLGQGPEFLTYFQNEAQLEKSRLLSDRFSAERPKGSFSTLEIQRTEQGDSAMYLCASSRGRGGETQYFGPGTRLLVL.

This clonotype was observed a few times. The V and J genes are TRBV5-6 and TRBJ1-3; TRBD1 aligns across 9 bases. In germline, CDR1 is SGHDT, CDR2 YYEEEE. The V gene end was trimmed by 0 bases and the J gene end by 2 bases; junction bases not matched to a gene: 15. CDR3 length: 20 residues. The CDR3 loop reads CASSLARLRDRELAGNTIYF. CDR3 nucleotides: TGTGCCAGCAGCTTGGCCAGGCTTCGGGACAGGGAGTTGGCTGGAAACACCATATATTTT.

Ten or more counts support this clonotype. The J gene is TRBJ2-5, the V gene TRBV5-1, with a tentative D call TRBD2 (6 bases). Trimming removed 0 bases at V and 5 bases at J, with 14 bases between. The length of the CDR3 is 15 residues. CDR1 and CDR2 (germline): SGHRS, YFSETQ. CDR3 coding DNA: TGCGCCAGCAGCTTGGAGGCGTCCCGGGGGGAGACCCAGTACTTC. Amino acids: CASSLEASRGETQYF.

This clonotype was detected a few times. The gene calls are TRBV11-2 and TRBJ1-4; D gene ambiguous. The length of the CDR3 is 16 residues. Trimming took off 1 base at V and 7 bases at J, with 16 bases between the two ends. Germline V gene lookup returns CDR1 SGHAT and CDR2 FQNNGV. The CDR3 sequence is CASSLAQGGRREKLFF. CDR3 in DNA: TGTGCCAGCAGCTTAGCCCAAGGTGGGAGGCGTGAAAAACTGTTTTTT.

There are many counts of this clonotype. The chain carries TRBV7-8 and TRBJ1-5; D is unclear. The germline CDR1 and CDR2 sequences are SGHVS and FQNEAQ. The CDR3 contains 15 residues. V lost 3 bases, J lost 4 bases, and 13 bases lay in between. The CDR3 DNA is TGTGCCAGCAGCTTCCTTGCACTGGGAAATCAGCCCCAGCATTTT. It encodes CASSFLALGNQPQHF.

This clonotype was seen ten or more times. Germline and junction disagree at one end, which may indicate a read error. The chain uses TRBV5-1 and TRBJ2-5; D may correspond to TRBD1 or TRBD2 (5 bases each). Germline V gene data show CDR1 as SGHRS and CDR2 as YFSETQ. The CDR3 consists of 12 residues. In DNA form, the CDR3 reads TGTGCCAGCAGCCCCCGGGGCGAGACCCAGTACTTC. Its protein is CASSPRGETQYF.

In its sample, this clonotype was seen many times. This chain uses TRBV6-2 or TRBV6-3 with TRBJ1-5, with unresolved D. The V end lost 6 bases, the J end lost 4 bases, and 7 bases lay between the germline ends. Germline V gene lookup returns CDR1 MNHEY and CDR2 SVGEGT. The length of the CDR3 is 12 residues. The CDR3 DNA sequence: TGTGCCAGCAGATTAGGGAATCAGCCCCAGCATTTT. It encodes CASRLGNQPQHF.

A few counts support this clonotype. The genes are TRBV29-1 and TRBJ1-1; 9 bases map to TRBD1. The CDR3 covers 12 residues. Germline V gene sequence: CDR1 SQVTM, CDR2 ANQGSEA. V lost 7 bases to trimming and J lost 10 bases; unmatched junction nucleotides: 10. The DNA for the CDR3 is TGCAGCGCTGTATCACAGGGGGCCGGAGCTTTCTTT. It yields the protein CSAVSQGAGAFF.

The chain joins TRBV2 to TRBJ1-1; 7 positions match TRBD1. Germline values: CDR1 SNHLY, CDR2 FYNNEI. The V gene end was trimmed by 8 bases and the J gene end by 1 base; junction bases not matched to a gene: 4. The CDR3 has 13 amino acids. The CDR3 spells CASGRTGNTEAFF. In DNA, the CDR3 is TGTGCCAGCGGACGGACAGGGAACACTGAAGCTTTCTTT.